This entry lists 21 T cell receptor beta chains sequenced from one sample in a study of technical replicates of blood from four donors (dated by TCRdb to about 2017). The library was built by means of the immunoSEQ multiplex PCR assay. This is the immuneACCESS table as TCRdb keeps it, with only in-frame sequences that have V and J called. A part of the clones is gone; compared with another copy, unresolved V genes explain less than half, and the rest is unexplained. The sample profile shows more than 65,000 clones; 90% to 95% of them were found once. 0.35% to 0.45% of the sample rests with the top ten. Material for sequencing was T cells isolated from PBMCs. These receptors originate from a human donor in good health.

The CDR3 loop reads CASSGPGPYEQYF. In DNA, the CDR3 is TGTGCCAGCAGCGGGCCAGGCCCCTACGAGCAGTACTTC. This chain links TRBV7-9 with TRBJ2-7; D unclear. From germline, CDR1 is SEHNR and CDR2 FQNEAQ (reference sequence). There are 13 residues in the CDR3. The V gene lost 5 bases and the J gene lost 2 bases, with 10 bases spanning the gap.

This sequence joins TRBV6-5 and TRBJ2-2; weak D call: TRBD2 (6 bases). Germline assignment: CDR1 MNHEY and CDR2 SVGAGI. V shed 6 bases and J shed 0 bases, with 11 bases lying between them. The CDR3 loop spans 15 amino acids. The CDR3 DNA reads as TGTGCCAGCAGCCGCGGGACTTCGAACACCGGGGAGCTGTTTTTT. Amino acids: CASSRGTSNTGELFF.

V usage is TRBV6-4 and J usage is TRBJ2-1, with D hard to call. Germline V gives CDR1 MRHNA, CDR2 SNTAGT. CDR3 length equals 16 residues. V was pared by 5 bases and J by 4 bases, with 18 bases between. CDR3 nucleotides: TGTGCCAGCAGTCTTCTACTCCTCCCACCTTACAATGAGCAGTTCTTC. As protein: CASSLLLLPPYNEQFF.

The gene calls are TRBV7-3 and TRBJ2-5; tentatively, D is TRBD1 (6 bases). CDR1 is SGHTA and CDR2 is FQGTGA in the germline V gene. Trimming took 2 bases from V and 0 from J, leaving 10 bases between them. The length of the CDR3 is 15 residues. The CDR3 DNA reads as TGTGCCAGCAGCTTAGGGACATGGTACCAAGAGACCCAGTACTTC. Protein sequence: CASSLGTWYQETQYF.

The chain employs TRBV5-6 and TRBJ2-1, with 7 bases fitting TRBD2. This CDR3 is built from 15 residues. Germline values: CDR1 SGHDT, CDR2 YYEEEE. Unmatched junction bases numbered 6, after V lost 4 bases and J lost 2 bases. The CDR3 reads CASSPAGEAYNEQFF. The CDR3 DNA reads as TGTGCCAGCAGCCCCGCGGGGGAGGCCTACAATGAGCAGTTCTTC.

In this sample, this clone turned up a few times. The V call is TRBV15, the J call TRBJ2-5; 14 bases are a match to TRBD2. Germline lookup yields CDR1 LNHNV and CDR2 YYDKDF (reference sequence). The CDR3 contains 16 residues. V gave up 0 bases and J gave up 4 bases; unmatched junction bases: 1. In nucleotides, the CDR3 is TGTGCCACCAGCAGAGATGGGACTAGCGGGAGAGAGACCCAGTACTTC. It is translated as CATSRDGTSGRETQYF.

This rearrangement joins TRBV6-5 to TRBJ1-5; D is uncertain. Germline V gives CDR1 MNHEY, CDR2 SVGAGI. V lost 7 bases to trimming and J lost 0 bases, with 13 bases between them. The CDR3 runs to 15 residues. This CDR3 reads CASTPRGYSNQPQHF. The DNA of the CDR3 is TGTGCCAGCACTCCGAGAGGCTATAGCAATCAGCCCCAGCATTTT.

This clone is a singleton in its sample. The gene calls are TRBV29-1 and TRBJ2-1, with 7 nucleotides matching TRBD2. From germline, CDR1 is SQVTM and CDR2 ANQGSEA. V lost 7 bases, J lost 5 bases, and 8 bases stayed unmatched. The CDR3 covers 13 residues. CDR3 region: CSGVGGSDNEQFF. CDR3 DNA: TGCAGCGGGGTCGGGGGGTCGGACAATGAGCAGTTCTTC.

In nucleotides, the CDR3 is TGTGCCAGCAGTTTACGGGAATGGGCGTATGGGAGCAATCAGCCCCAGCATTTT. Translating it yields CASSLREWAYGSNQPQHF. The rearrangement uses TRBV28 and TRBJ1-5; D is undetermined. V lost 2 bases to trimming and J lost 1 base, with 18 bases between them. The CDR3 totals 18 residues. In germline, CDR1 is MDHEN, CDR2 SYDVKM. Using reference TRBV28 and TRBJ1-5 for the parts outside the CDR3, the full variable domain is DVKVTQSSRYLVKRTGEKVFLECVQDMDHENMFWYRQDPGLGLRLIYFSYDVKMKEKGDIPEGYSVSREKKERFSLILESASTNQTSMYLCASSLREWAYGSNQPQHFGDGTRLSIL.

The V gene is TRBV30, the J gene TRBJ2-7, with D possibly TRBD2 on 5 matching bases. V shed 4 bases and J shed 3 bases, with 13 bases lying between them. The CDR3 runs to 13 residues. CDR1 GTSNPN and CDR2 SVGIG come from the germline V gene (reference sequence). DNA of the CDR3: TGTGCCTGGATCGGGCAGGACTTCTACGAGCAGTACTTC. Its protein product is CAWIGQDFYEQYF.

The J gene is TRBJ2-5, the V gene TRBV11-2; 7 positions agree with TRBD2. With 8 bases clipped from V and 2 bases from J, the junction kept 11 bases outside the gene matches. Germline CDR1 is SGHAT and CDR2 is FQNNGV. This CDR3 contains 15 residues. In nucleotides, the CDR3 is TGTGCCAGCGTATTTAGCGGGCGGATACAAGAGACCCAGTACTTC. Encoded protein: CASVFSGRIQETQYF.

The chain recombines TRBV11-2 with TRBJ2-3; D not resolved. Germline V gene sequence: CDR1 SGHAT, CDR2 FQNNGV. With 0 bases removed from V and 5 bases from J, the gap between germline ends came to 3 bases. The CDR3 contains 12 residues. The DNA of the CDR3 is TGTGCCAGCAGCTTAGATAAAGATACGCAGTATTTT. The encoded protein is CASSLDKDTQYF. Full variable domain (remainder filled in from reference TRBV11-2 and TRBJ2-3): EAGVAQSPRYKIIEKRQSVAFWCNPISGHATLYWYQQILGQGPKLLIQFQNNGVVDDSQLPKDRFSAERLKGVDSTLKIQPAKLEDSAVYLCASSLDKDTQYFGPGTRLTVL.

The V gene is TRBV27, the J gene TRBJ1-1, with 8 positions matching TRBD1. The germline V gene has CDR1 MNHEY and CDR2 SMNVEV (reference sequence). Losses at the gene ends were 4 bases for V and 5 bases for J; bases not matched to a gene: 12. The CDR3 totals 16 residues. The CDR3 nucleotides read TGTGCCAGCAGTTCCCGGACAGGGCCCTATGAGACTGAAGCTTTCTTT. This sequence encodes CASSSRTGPYETEAFF.

Points on this clone: This same CDR3 is encoded by further DNA sequences in the sample. The V and J genes are TRBV6-4 and TRBJ2-3, with 9 bases lining up with TRBD2. Germline V gives CDR1 MRHNA, CDR2 SNTAGT. The CDR3 spans 14 residues. With V trimmed by 8 bases and J by 3 bases, 6 bases remained unmatched. The CDR3 protein is CASGSGSVTDTQYF. The CDR3 DNA sequence: TGTGCCAGCGGTAGCGGGAGTGTTACAGATACGCAGTATTTT.

This rearrangement joins TRBV28 to TRBJ1-2, with 7 bases fitting TRBD1. The CDR3 length is 14 residues. CDR1 MDHEN and CDR2 SYDVKM come from the germline V gene. V shed 6 bases, J shed 3 bases, and the junction held 7 bases outside the gene matches. The chain's CDR3 is CASSNRDRDYGYTF. In DNA form, the CDR3 reads TGTGCCAGCAGCAACCGGGACAGAGACTATGGCTACACCTTC.

The chain links TRBV4-2 to TRBJ2-3; perhaps TRBD2 as D (5 bases). Per the germline V gene, CDR1 is LGHNA and CDR2 is YNFKEQ. This CDR3 is 16 amino acids long. Between the trimmed V and J ends, which lost 0 bases and 3 bases, there was a span of 13 bases. CDR3 loop: CASSQDSSVETDTQYF. The CDR3 DNA follows: TGTGCCAGCAGCCAAGATAGTAGCGTAGAGACAGATACGCAGTATTTT.

The V and J genes are TRBV7-2 and TRBJ2-3; 8 bases are a match to TRBD2. The V segment lost 1 base and the J segment 7 bases; nucleotides outside the gene matches: 7. The CDR3 extends over 15 amino acids. Germline CDR1 and CDR2: SGHTA and FQGNSA. The CDR3, as DNA: TGTGCCAGCAGCTTAGGGCGGGGGGTTCTAAATACGCAGTATTTT. Residues: CASSLGRGVLNTQYF. The entire variable domain, with the rest obtained from reference TRBV7-2 and TRBJ2-3, is as follows: GAGVSQSPSNKVTEKGKDVELRCDPISGHTALYWYRQSLGQGLEFLIYFQGNSAPDKSGLPSDRFSAERTGGSVSTLTIQRTQQEDSAVYLCASSLGRGVLNTQYFGPGTRLTVL.

The chain links TRBV7-2 to TRBJ2-3; TRBD2 matches at 12 bases. The CDR3 loop spans 15 amino acids. Germline V gene sequence: CDR1 SGHTA, CDR2 FQGNSA. Trimming removed 5 bases from V and 4 bases from J; junction bases left unmatched: 4. As DNA, the CDR3 is TGTGCCAGCAGCCTGACTAGCGGGAGCGCAGATACGCAGTATTTT. Translation gives CASSLTSGSADTQYF.

The rearrangement joins TRBV5-3 to TRBJ2-5; no clear D. TRBV5-3 is sorted into the ORF group, with uncertain function. V lost 2 bases, J lost 3 bases, and 8 bases lay in between. The CDR3 spans 13 residues. The CDR3 sequence: CARSFSSEETQYF. CDR3 nucleotide sequence: TGTGCCAGAAGCTTTAGTAGTGAAGAGACCCAGTACTTC.

V gene TRBV15 combines with J gene TRBJ1-2; D is perhaps TRBD1 (5 bases). The CDR3 is 14 amino acids. Trimming stripped 0 bases from V and 6 bases from J, with 11 bases between. Germline-derived CDR1 and CDR2 are LNHNV and YYDKDF (reference sequence). CDR3 sequence (DNA): TGTGCCACCAGCAGAGATGCAGGGTTTAATGGCTACACCTTC. Residues: CATSRDAGFNGYTF.

V usage is TRBV18 and J usage is TRBJ2-7, with 8 bases that match TRBD2. The CDR3 totals 16 residues. CDR1 is KGHSH and CDR2 is LQKENI in the germline V gene. With V trimmed by 8 bases and J by 4 bases, 16 bases remained unmatched. As DNA, the CDR3 is TGTGCCAGCCTCCGGGGGGGCACGGGCTCCGATTACGAGCAGTACTTC. Translated, it gives CASLRGGTGSDYEQYF.